This T cell receptor beta chain was recovered during a study of CD8 T cells in ankylosing spondylitis (dated by TCRdb to the late 2010s). Looking at the study overall: To find TCR variants linked to disease, the study profiled T cell receptor beta repertoires in ankylosing spondylitis patients and healthy donors. In total, the full study cohort was made up of 100 to 140 healthy donors and 20 to 25 ankylosing spondylitis patients. Peripheral blood was sampled, and synovial fluid was also collected from ankylosing spondylitis patients.

Looking up the germline V gene yields CDR1 SGHRS and CDR2 YFSETQ. V and J are truncated by 0 bases and 7 bases respectively, leaving an intervening sequence of 13 bases. The CDR3 sequence holds 15 residues, the cysteine and phenylalanine included. The DNA shown is the 45-base CDR3, in frame from base 1. What the authors observed across the whole study: Some TCR beta motif variants had previously been reported in synovial fluid and blood of reactive arthritis patients, which suggested common disease-initiation mechanisms. The disease-linked clones were reported to be significantly enriched in matched synovial fluid samples from ankylosing spondylitis patients. A TCR beta motif of several highly homologous amino acid variants appeared characteristic of blood from ankylosing spondylitis patients. The disease-linked clones had a CD8+ phenotype and were found at relatively low frequencies in peripheral blood.

Reads for this sample came from an Illumina HiSeq 2500. TCR beta libraries were prepared by quantitative 5'-RACE with molecular barcodes. As for how the authors treated the data: Disease-linked TCR variants were identified with a new computational method built on a probabilistic model of VDJ rearrangement. The raw public data were reprocessed by TCRdb itself: fastp quality trimming at Q25, MiXCR clonotype calling, in-frame beta chains only. All rows with the same CDR3 protein become a single entry with the most common DNA and genes. These V and J calls derive from TCRdb rather than the authors' analysis. The sample profile shows roughly 240,000 distinct CDR3 sequences; 30% to 35% of them were found once. The ten top clones hold roughly 4.2% of the sample. Points on this clonotype: Its antigen remains undetermined. No base quality values were provided; no much bigger clone lies one nucleotide off.

Sequenced material: blood, either unsorted or a sorted T cell fraction (not recorded which). The V and J segments used are TRBV5-1 and TRBJ1-4, with TRBD1 tentatively as D gene (5 bases match). The receptor was derived from a male donor with ankylosing spondylitis or in good health (not recorded which). The nucleotide sequence is given as TGCGCCAGCAGCTTGGTAGGGGATGTACGTGAAAAACTGTTTTTT. It is translated as CASSLVGDVREKLFF. When the CDR3 is completed using the reference TRBV5-1 and TRBJ1-4 genes on either side, the full variable domain is KAGVTQTPRYLIKTRGQQVTLSCSPISGHRSVSWYQQTPGQGLQFLFEYFSETQRNKGNFPGRFSGRQFSNSRSEMNVSTLELGDSALYLCASSLVGDVREKLFFGSGTQLSVL.